This T cell receptor beta chain stems from a study of PD-1 blockade in mismatch repair-deficient tumors. At the level of the study: Patients had about 13 mismatch repair-deficient cancer types and were previously treated and progressing.

Profiling relied on immunoSEQ multiplex PCR, and the TCRdb table lists in-frame clones only, not all of them. Of over 100,000 clones listed, more than 60% are singletons. This clone appeared once. Its antigen remains unidentified. Every patient had mismatch repair deficiency by PCR or immunohistochemistry. Study outcomes and limitations: After pembrolizumab, tumor-resident clones rose rapidly, then generally contracted before radiologic responses.

This clonotype was sampled from an adult with mismatch repair-deficient cancer. The input for sequencing was peripheral blood, taken approximately 64 weeks after starting pembrolizumab.

CDR3 DNA: TGTGCCAGCAGCTTAGTAGGGCCGAAAAGAGGGGTGGAGCAGTTCTTC. It encodes CASSLVGPKRGVEQFF. The rearrangement uses TRBV11-3 and TRBJ2-1, with D tentatively TRBD1 or TRBD2 (5 bases each). V was shortened by 1 base and J by 10 bases, with 20 bases between the two germline ends. This CDR3 contains 16 residues. From germline, CDR1 is SGHNT and CDR2 YENEEA.